The entry below describes one TCR beta chain. The data stem from a study of response to subunit inactivated influenza vaccine. The V gene lost 5 bases and the J gene lost 5 bases, with 8 bases spanning the gap. Germline V gene data show CDR1 as MNHNY and CDR2 as SVGAGI (reference sequence). This CDR3 region has 12 residues. TCRdb recomputed calls from the RT-PCR reads with MiXCR, one row per CDR3 protein. The table has 150,000 to 200,000 distinct CDR3 sequences, about 12% seen once. The data also belong to a second study, concerning T cells expressing NK-cell markers. According to that study: Beta-chain TCR cDNA was generated via 5'RACE template switching with UMIs. The TCR beta repertoires originated in sorted CD3+CD56+NKG2C+, CD3+CD56+NKG2C- and CD3+CD56-NKG2C+ T cells. Seven of the eight sequenced donors were classified as HCMV-seropositive, and one was classified as seronegative. Sorting was restricted to alpha-beta TCR T cells by an anti-gamma-delta TCR antibody in several experiments. More than 5 donors had dominant NKG2C+ clonotypes that comprised roughly 1.0-8% of their CD8+ T cells.

The chain uses TRBV6-6 and TRBJ2-3; D unclear. The source is a middle-aged man who received an inactivated influenza vaccine. Sequencing was performed on CD8+ T cells sorted from PBMCs, taken about 11 days after vaccination. The CDR3 region is CASSLWGDTQYF. The CDR3 bases are TGTGCCAGCAGTCTCTGGGGAGATACGCAGTATTTT.